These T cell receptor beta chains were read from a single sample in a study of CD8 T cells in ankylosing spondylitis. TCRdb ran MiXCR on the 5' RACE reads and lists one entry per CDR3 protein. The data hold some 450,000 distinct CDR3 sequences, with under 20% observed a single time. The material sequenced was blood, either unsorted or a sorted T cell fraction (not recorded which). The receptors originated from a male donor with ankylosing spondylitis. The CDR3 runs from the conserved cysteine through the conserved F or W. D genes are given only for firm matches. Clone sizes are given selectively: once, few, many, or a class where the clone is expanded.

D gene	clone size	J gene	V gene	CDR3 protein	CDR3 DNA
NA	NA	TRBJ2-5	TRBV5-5	CASSSGLRETQYF	TGTGCCAGCAGCTCGGGACTTCGAGAGACCCAGTACTTC
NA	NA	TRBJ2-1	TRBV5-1	CASSPGPSSYNEQFF	TGCGCCAGCAGCCCAGGACCCAGCTCCTACAATGAGCAGTTCTTC
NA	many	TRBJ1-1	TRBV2	CASSFGGMNTEAFF	TGTGCCAGCAGTTTCGGGGGTATGAACACTGAAGCTTTCTTT
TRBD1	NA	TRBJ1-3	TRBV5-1	CASSLSDRSSGNTIYF	TGCGCCAGCAGCTTGTCGGACAGGAGCTCTGGAAACACCATATATTTT
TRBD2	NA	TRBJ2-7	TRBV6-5	CASSYASSGGYEQYF	TGTGCCAGCAGTTACGCGTCTAGCGGGGGTTACGAGCAGTACTTC
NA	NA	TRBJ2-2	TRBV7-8	CASSLSGQKNTGELFF	TGTGCCAGCAGCTTATCGGGGCAGAAGAACACCGGGGAGCTGTTTTTT
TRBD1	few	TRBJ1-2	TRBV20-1	CSAPGTAGYTF	TGCAGTGCACCCGGGACAGCTGGCTACACCTTC
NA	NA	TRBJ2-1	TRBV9	CASSVGGGLSSYNEQFF	TGTGCCAGCAGCGTAGGAGGGGGGCTCAGCTCCTACAATGAGCAGTTCTTC
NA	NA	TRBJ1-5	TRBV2	CASSTQGFGNQPQHF	TGTGCCAGCAGTACCCAGGGGTTTGGCAATCAGCCCCAGCATTTT
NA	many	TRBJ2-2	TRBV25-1	CASSGQGWGYTGELFF	TGTGCCAGCAGTGGTCAAGGTTGGGGCTACACCGGGGAGCTGTTTTTT
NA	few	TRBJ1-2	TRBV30	CCSGGADGYTF	TGTTGCTCCGGAGGGGCGGATGGCTACACCTTC
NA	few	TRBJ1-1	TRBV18	CASSPRENTEAFF	TGTGCCAGCTCACCACGAGAGAACACTGAAGCTTTCTTT
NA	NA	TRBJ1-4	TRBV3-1	CASSQAPGETVF	TGTGCCAGCAGCCAAGCCCCGGGAGAGACCGTATTT
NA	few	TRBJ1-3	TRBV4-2	CASSREVLGNTIYF	TGTGCCAGCAGCCGGGAGGTCCTTGGAAACACCATATATTTT
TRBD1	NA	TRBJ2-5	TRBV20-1	CSAPDRRKYQETQYF	TGCAGTGCCCCGGACAGGCGAAAGTACCAAGAGACCCAGTACTTC
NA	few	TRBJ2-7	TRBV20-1	CSASLQTEQYF	TGCAGTGCTAGTCTCCAAACCGAGCAGTACTTC
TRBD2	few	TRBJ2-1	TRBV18	CASSQTSGTNNEQFF	TGTGCCAGCTCACAAACTAGCGGGACGAACAATGAGCAGTTCTTC
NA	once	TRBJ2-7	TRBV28	CASGDLNSYEQYF	TGTGCCAGCGGGGATTTAAACTCCTACGAGCAGTACTTC
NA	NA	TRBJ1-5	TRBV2	CASSEAGGKGNQPQHF	TGTGCCAGCAGTGAAGCCGGGGGCAAAGGCAATCAGCCCCAGCATTTT
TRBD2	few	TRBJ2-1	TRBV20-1	CSARTSGGASAYNEQFF	TGCAGTGCTAGGACTAGCGGGGGGGCCTCAGCCTACAATGAGCAGTTCTTC
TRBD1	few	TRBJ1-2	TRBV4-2	CASSQDGAGTDYGYTF	TGTGCCAGCAGCCAAGATGGTGCCGGGACAGATTATGGCTACACCTTC
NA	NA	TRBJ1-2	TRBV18	CASSTTDTNYGYTF	TGTGCCAGCTCAACGACAGACACTAACTATGGCTACACCTTC
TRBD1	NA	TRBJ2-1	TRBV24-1	CAAGGMSGEQFF	TGTGCCGCAGGGGGTATGTCGGGTGAGCAGTTCTTC
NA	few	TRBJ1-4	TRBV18	CASSPQHGVLNFF	TGTGCCAGCTCACCACAGCACGGCGTCCTCAATTTTTTT
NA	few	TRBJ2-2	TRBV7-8	CAGGVGELFF	TGTGCCGGAGGCGTAGGGGAGCTGTTTTTT
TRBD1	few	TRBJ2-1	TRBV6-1	CASRDPGTGDHEQFF	TGTGCCAGCAGGGACCCCGGGACAGGGGACCATGAGCAGTTCTTC
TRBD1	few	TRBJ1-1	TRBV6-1	CASSQDYRGTEAFF	TGTGCCAGCAGTCAAGATTACAGGGGCACTGAAGCTTTCTTT
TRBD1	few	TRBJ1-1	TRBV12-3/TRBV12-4	CASSLTGFTEAFF	TGTGCCAGCAGTCTGACAGGGTTCACTGAAGCTTTCTTT
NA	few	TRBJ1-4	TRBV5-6	CASSLTTANEKLFF	TGTGCCAGCAGCTTGACTACCGCCAATGAAAAACTGTTTTTT
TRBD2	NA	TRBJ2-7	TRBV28	CASSILAGGTTYEQYF	TGTGCCAGCAGTATCCTAGCGGGAGGGACCACCTACGAGCAGTACTTC
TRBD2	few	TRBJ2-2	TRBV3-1	CASSPGGAGELFF	TGTGCCAGCAGCCCGGGGGGTGCCGGGGAGCTGTTTTTT
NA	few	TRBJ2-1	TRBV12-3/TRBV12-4	CASSFQTRGDEQFF	TGTGCCAGCAGTTTCCAGACTAGAGGGGATGAGCAGTTCTTC
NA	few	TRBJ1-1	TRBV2	CASSEVRAMNTEAFF	TGTGCCAGCAGTGAAGTCCGGGCCATGAACACTGAAGCTTTCTTT
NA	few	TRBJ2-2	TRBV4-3	CASSQYTSQRELFF	TGCGCCAGCAGCCAATATACTAGCCAGAGGGAGCTGTTTTTT
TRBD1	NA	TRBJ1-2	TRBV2	CASSEDRQGRNYGYTF	TGTGCCAGCAGTGAAGATCGACAGGGGAGGAATTATGGCTACACCTTC
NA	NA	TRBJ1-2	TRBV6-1	CASSENTANYGYTF	TGTGCCAGCAGTGAAAATACAGCAAACTATGGCTACACCTTC
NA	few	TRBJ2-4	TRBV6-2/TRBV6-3	CASSYRRDIQYF	TGTGCCAGCAGTTACCGCCGGGACATTCAGTACTTC